This paragraph reports one TCR beta chain. The antigen is undetermined. A much larger clone lies a single base off, so this may be a read error. After removal of 6 bases from V and 5 bases from J, the junction contained 8 bases not matched to a gene. CDR3 length: 15 amino acids. This sample is drawn from a study of blood T cells in healthy people across ages. Peripheral blood from each donor was collected in a volume of 9.5 to 10 milliliters. Findings of the study overall: Because donor CMV status was unknown, expanded clonotype changes were possibly confounded. The study could not conclusively compare naive and antigen-experienced cells, given its unsorted PBMCs.

A sample-barcoded 5' primer and a J-beta primer mix were used in a second PCR of about 7 to 12 cycles. Tagging of each cDNA molecule was performed by a template-switch adaptor with 12 random nucleotides. MiXCR was run by TCRdb on the 5' RACE reads, yielding one entry per CDR3 protein. The repertoire holds just under 900,000 distinct CDR3 sequences, with under 30% as singletons. J is TRBJ2-7 and V is TRBV12-3 or TRBV12-4; 12 bases are shared with TRBD1. The sample taken for sequencing was blood. This clonotype was obtained from a woman aged 80 or over in good health. The CDR3 DNA reads TGTGCCAGCAGCCGAGGGACAGGGGGCAGAAACGAGCAGTACTTC. Its translation: CASSRGTGGRNEQYF.